This T cell receptor (beta chain) comes out of a study of shared clonotypes between healthy human individuals. CDR1 MNHEY and CDR2 SVGAGI come from the germline V gene. There are 13 residues in the CDR3. V lost 6 bases, J lost 8 bases, and 7 bases stayed unmatched. Here immunoSEQ multiplex PCR was the method, and the copy in TCRdb shows in-frame clones only, minus some. The data show some 470,000 clones, with 76% seen just once and roughly 13% held by the top ten. This clone has ten or more counts. This receptor was obtained from a woman aged 35 to 49 in good health. Some clones in this sample may be carry-over from other donors' samples. The source material was PBMCs. The chain is built from TRBV6-5 and TRBJ2-4; 7 nucleotides line up with TRBD2. In nucleotides, the CDR3 is TGTGCCAGCAGCCCAGGGACTAAGGACATTCAGTACTTC. Its translation is CASSPGTKDIQYF.